These 18 T cell receptor beta chains originate from one sample sequenced in a study of T cell responses to AZD1222 COVID-19 vaccine. Repertoires were generated with immunoSEQ multiplex PCR, while TCRdb's copy carries only in-frame clones and drops some. The sample shows around 78,000 clones, 88% of them seen only once. Sample: peripheral blood, taken on day 0 of MenACWY control vaccination. The receptors derive from an adult in good health.

This clone was picked up one time. J is TRBJ1-2 and V is TRBV19; D is ambiguous. Between the trimmed V and J ends, which lost 3 bases and 3 bases, there was a span of 17 bases. Germline V lookup: CDR1 LNHDA, CDR2 SQIVND (reference sequence). The CDR3 loop spans 16 amino acids. The CDR3 is CASSISETLGYYGYTF. CDR3 nucleotides: TGTGCCAGTAGTATTTCGGAGACTCTGGGCTACTATGGCTACACCTTC.

The gene calls are TRBV14 and TRBJ1-2; a possible D gene is TRBD1 (5 bases). CDR3 length: 13 amino acids. The ends were cut back, 6 bases at V and 2 bases at J, with 10 bases in the middle. Germline CDR1 reads SGHDN; CDR2 reads FVKESK. The CDR3, as DNA: TGTGCCAGCAGTCCCGACAGAAACTATGGCTACACCTTC. It encodes CASSPDRNYGYTF.

This clone was recorded once. The rearrangement joins TRBV5-4 to TRBJ2-7, with 10 bases lining up with TRBD2. The CDR3 length is 15 residues. CDR1 and CDR2 (germline): SGHNT, YYREEE (reference sequence). V shed 7 bases, J shed 1 base, and the junction held 8 bases outside the gene matches. The CDR3 DNA is TGTGCCAGCGGATCTAGACTAGCGGGTTCCTACGAGCAGTACTTC. Translated: CASGSRLAGSYEQYF.

The chain employs TRBV9 and TRBJ1-3, with D unclear. CDR3 length: 14 residues. V lost 0 bases and J lost 0, with 4 bases in between. Germline values: CDR1 SGDLS, CDR2 YYNGEE. CDR3 protein: CASSVGSSGNTIYF. The CDR3 region has the DNA TGTGCCAGCAGCGTAGGGTCCTCTGGAAACACCATATATTTT. The complete variable domain, with remaining parts taken from reference TRBV9 and TRBJ1-3, reads DSGVTQTPKHLITATGQRVTLRCSPRSGDLSVYWYQQSLDQGLQFLIQYYNGEERAKGNILERFSAQQFPDLHSELNLSSLELGDSALYFCASSVGSSGNTIYFGEGSWLTVV.

The chain joins TRBV12-3 or TRBV12-4 to TRBJ2-5, with TRBD1 matching 7 bases. This CDR3 contains 13 residues. V gave up 6 bases and J gave up 3 bases; unmatched junction bases: 4. The CDR3 reads CASSPDREETQYF. CDR3 nucleotides: TGTGCCAGCAGCCCAGACAGGGAAGAGACCCAGTACTTC.

The chain couples TRBV24-1 to TRBJ1-1; D gene unclear. Germline CDR1 is KGHDR and CDR2 is SFDVKD. The ends were cut back, 5 bases at V and 4 bases at J, with 10 bases in the middle. This CDR3 spans 13 amino acids. The CDR3 nucleotides read TGTGCCACCAGTGGGGGTTGGGGCACTGAAGCTTTCTTT. Amino acid sequence: CATSGGWGTEAFF.

This clone was recorded once. The V call is TRBV6-5, the J call TRBJ1-2; D unresolved. Germline-derived CDR1 and CDR2 are MNHEY and SVGAGI. With 2 bases removed from V and 2 bases from J, the gap between germline ends came to 9 bases. This CDR3 comprises 14 residues. CDR3 nucleotides: TGTGCCAGCAGTTACGCAGGATGGAACTATGGCTACACCTTC. Its protein product is CASSYAGWNYGYTF.

The rearrangement uses TRBV5-1 and TRBJ1-3; a weak D match, TRBD1 (6 bases). Germline V gives CDR1 SGHRS, CDR2 YFSETQ. V was pared by 1 base and J by 0 bases, with 8 bases between. This CDR3 spans 15 amino acids. CDR3 protein: CASSLRQDSGNTIYF. For the CDR3, the DNA is TGCGCCAGCAGCTTGAGACAGGACTCTGGAAACACCATATATTTT.

This rearrangement joins TRBV6-2 or TRBV6-3 to TRBJ1-2; D might be TRBD1 (6 bases). The CDR3 sequence is 13 residues long. V was cut by 6 bases and J by 4 bases, with 12 bases left in between. CDR1 is MNHEY and CDR2 is SVGEGT in the germline V gene. The CDR3 here is CASSPGQFYGYTF. CDR3 DNA: TGTGCCAGCAGCCCCGGACAGTTCTATGGCTACACCTTC.

This rearrangement joins TRBV7-2 to TRBJ2-1; TRBD2 matches 9 bases. Trimming took 1 base from V and 5 from J; bases not matched to a gene: 9. This CDR3 spans 17 amino acids. Germline V CDR1 and CDR2: SGHTA, FQGNSA. The CDR3 reads CASSLVRRGGKNNEQFF. For the CDR3, the DNA is TGTGCCAGCAGCTTAGTTAGGCGGGGGGGCAAAAACAATGAGCAGTTCTTC.

This rearrangement joins TRBV6-2 or TRBV6-3 to TRBJ2-7; 13 nucleotides align to TRBD2. V trimming: 2 bases; J trimming: 3 bases; junction bases outside the gene matches: 1. Germline V lookup: CDR1 MNHEY, CDR2 SVGEGT. The CDR3 totals 15 residues. The CDR3 sequence: CASSYGLAGVYEQYF. The CDR3 DNA is TGTGCCAGCAGTTACGGACTAGCGGGGGTCTACGAGCAGTACTTC.

V gene TRBV5-1 combines with J gene TRBJ2-3; D gene uncertain. Germline V gives CDR1 SGHRS, CDR2 YFSETQ. V was clipped by 0 bases and J by 0 bases, with 8 bases between them. The CDR3 is 15 residues long. The CDR3 nucleotides are TGCGCCAGCAGCTTGGGTCCGGGTAGCACAGATACGCAGTATTTT. Amino acid sequence: CASSLGPGSTDTQYF.

The CDR3 is CASSSNSGGRSNQPQHF. CDR3 bases: TGTGCCAGCAGCTCAAACAGTGGAGGGCGTAGCAATCAGCCCCAGCATTTT. The chain combines TRBV7-9 with TRBJ1-5; D is ambiguous. This CDR3 contains 17 residues. Germline V gene sequence: CDR1 SEHNR, CDR2 FQNEAQ (reference sequence). V dropped 4 bases and J dropped 0 bases, with 16 bases sitting between them.

The sample holds one count of this clone. The rearrangement joins TRBV3-1 (or the pseudogene TRBV3-2) to TRBJ2-3; D possibly uses TRBD1 or TRBD2 (5 bases each). CDR1 is LGHDT, CDR2 YNNKEL, per germline (reference sequence). This CDR3 contains 12 residues. V dropped 10 bases and J dropped 2 bases, with 10 bases sitting between them. DNA for the CDR3: TGTGCCACCCGGGACCACACAGATACGCAGTATTTT. As protein: CATRDHTDTQYF.

The chain has TRBV10-3 and TRBJ2-3; no firm D call. Trimming left V 8 bases short and J 6 bases short, with 9 bases between. The CDR3 is 11 residues long. Germline assignment: CDR1 ENHRY and CDR2 SYGVKD. The CDR3 region has the DNA TGTGCCATCTTTAAAGGGGATACGCAGTATTTT. Protein sequence: CAIFKGDTQYF.

The chain couples TRBV10-1 to TRBJ1-2, with unresolved D. CDR3 size: 15 residues. Germline V CDR1 and CDR2: WNHNN, SYGVQD (reference sequence). V was pared by 3 bases and J by 10 bases, with 21 bases between. The CDR3 protein is CASSDRKKLCFHYTF. CDR3 sequence (DNA): TGCGCCAGCAGTGACAGAAAGAAACTATGTTTCCACTACACCTTC.

The genes are TRBV7-2 and TRBJ2-1; D is unclear. The CDR3 totals 12 residues. The V gene's germline CDR1 is SGHTA and CDR2 FQGNSA. Trimming left V 1 base short and J 9 bases short, with 7 bases between. The CDR3 coding sequence is TGTGCCAGCAGCTTAGAATGGCGTGAGCAGTTCTTC. Amino acids: CASSLEWREQFF.

The J gene is TRBJ1-1, the V gene TRBV10-2; D gene unclear. The CDR3 spans 11 residues. Trimming stripped 2 bases from V and 10 bases from J, with 8 bases between. The V gene's germline CDR1 is WSHSY and CDR2 SAAADI. In DNA form, the CDR3 reads TGCGCCAGCAGTGAGCGACTTCGAGCTTTCTTT. Its protein product is CASSERLRAFF.